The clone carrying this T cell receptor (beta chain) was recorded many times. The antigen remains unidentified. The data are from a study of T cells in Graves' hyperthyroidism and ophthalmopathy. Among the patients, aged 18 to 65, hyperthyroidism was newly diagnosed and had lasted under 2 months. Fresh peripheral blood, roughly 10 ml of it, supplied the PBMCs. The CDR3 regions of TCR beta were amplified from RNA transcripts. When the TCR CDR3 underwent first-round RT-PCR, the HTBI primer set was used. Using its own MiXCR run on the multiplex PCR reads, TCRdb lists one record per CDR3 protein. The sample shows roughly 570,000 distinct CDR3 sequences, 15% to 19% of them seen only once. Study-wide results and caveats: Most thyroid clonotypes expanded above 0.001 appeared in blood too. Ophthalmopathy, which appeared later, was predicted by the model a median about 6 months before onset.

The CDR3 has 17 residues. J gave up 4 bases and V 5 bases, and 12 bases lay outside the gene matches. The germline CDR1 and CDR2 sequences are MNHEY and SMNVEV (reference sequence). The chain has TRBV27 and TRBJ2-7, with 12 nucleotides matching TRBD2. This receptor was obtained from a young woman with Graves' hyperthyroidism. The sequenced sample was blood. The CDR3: CASSEGLAGGGRYEQYF. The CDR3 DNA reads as TGTGCCAGCAGTGAGGGACTAGCGGGCGGCGGTAGGTACGAGCAGTACTTC.